This T cell receptor beta chain was recorded in a study of blood T cells in healthy people across ages. Regarding the study as a whole: There were more naive CD4+ cells and higher diversity in long-lived donors than in aged donors.

The CDR3 totals 15 residues. Germline CDR1 and CDR2: SGDLS and YYNGEE. The V end was cut by 4 bases, the J end by 7 bases, with 17 bases between. Points on this clonotype: Its target is not known.

The people who gave samples were healthy Caucasians from Russia, aged 6 to 90. Combining a sample-barcoded 5' primer with a J-beta primer mix, a second PCR ran for roughly 7 to 12 cycles. Each cDNA was tagged by a template-switch adaptor containing 12 random nucleotides. MiXCR, run by TCRdb on the 5' RACE reads, gives a single entry per CDR3 protein. The sample lists some 760,000 distinct CDR3 sequences, about 25% seen once, with 8% to 10% in the top ten. These data were likewise used in another study, on T cells of mothers and their children. This second report adds: Whether pairs are related or unrelated, thymic selection shapes their TCR recombination output in much the same way.

The sample was blood. This receptor was identified in a boy between 10 and 17 years old in good health. The V and J genes are TRBV9 and TRBJ1-4; D not resolved. The CDR3 here is CASSPNGDSSEKLFF. As DNA, the CDR3 is TGTGCCAGCAGCCCCAACGGAGATTCAAGTGAAAAACTGTTTTTT.